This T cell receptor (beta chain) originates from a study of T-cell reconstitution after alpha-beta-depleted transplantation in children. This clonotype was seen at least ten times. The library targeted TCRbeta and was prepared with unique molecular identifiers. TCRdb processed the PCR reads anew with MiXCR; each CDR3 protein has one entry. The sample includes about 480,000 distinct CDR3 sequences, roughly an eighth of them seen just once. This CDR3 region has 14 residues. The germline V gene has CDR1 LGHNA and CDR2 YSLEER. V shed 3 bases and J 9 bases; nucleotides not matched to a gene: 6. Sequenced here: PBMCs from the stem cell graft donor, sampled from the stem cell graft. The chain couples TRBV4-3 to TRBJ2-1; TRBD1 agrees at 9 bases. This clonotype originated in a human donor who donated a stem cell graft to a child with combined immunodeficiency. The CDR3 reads CASSQGTGLVEQFF. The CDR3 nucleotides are TGCGCCAGCAGCCAGGGGACAGGGTTGGTTGAGCAGTTCTTC.